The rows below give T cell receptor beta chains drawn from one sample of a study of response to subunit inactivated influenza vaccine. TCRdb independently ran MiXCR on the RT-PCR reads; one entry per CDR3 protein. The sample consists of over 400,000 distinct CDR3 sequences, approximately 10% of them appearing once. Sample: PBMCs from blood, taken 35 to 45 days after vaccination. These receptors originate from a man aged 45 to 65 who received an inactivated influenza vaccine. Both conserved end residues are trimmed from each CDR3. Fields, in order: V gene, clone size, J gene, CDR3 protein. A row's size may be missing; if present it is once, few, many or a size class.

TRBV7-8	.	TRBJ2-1	ASTKALRQGVSYNEQF
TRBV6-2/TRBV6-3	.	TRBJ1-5	ASSPSSGRRQPQH
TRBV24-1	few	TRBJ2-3	ATSDFGVSDTQY
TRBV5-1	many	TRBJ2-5	ASSARLTSGLEETQY
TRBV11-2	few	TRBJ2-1	ASSLWGQGAGYEQF
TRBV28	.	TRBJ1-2	ASSPWGGYT
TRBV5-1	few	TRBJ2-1	ASSLALLAGGFNEQF
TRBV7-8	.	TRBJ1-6	ASSIRGKADSPLH
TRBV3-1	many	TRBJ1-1	ASRRGAEAF
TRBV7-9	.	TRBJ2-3	ASQFPGRVTDTQY
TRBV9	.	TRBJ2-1	ASSARTSGGNNEQF
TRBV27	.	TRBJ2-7	ASSLIRGAAGPGGYEQY
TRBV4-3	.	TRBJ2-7	ASSQDPQSEEQY
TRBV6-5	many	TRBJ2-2	ASSYGDRNTGELF
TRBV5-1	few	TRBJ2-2	ASSLLASGVTGELF
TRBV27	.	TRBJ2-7	ASSPLTGRDEQY
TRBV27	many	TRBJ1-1	ASSRQGEF
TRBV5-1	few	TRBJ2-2	ASSLRDSSLLTLGAGELF
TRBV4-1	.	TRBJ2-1	ASSQMPHNEQF
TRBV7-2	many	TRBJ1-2	ASSLERGLYGYT
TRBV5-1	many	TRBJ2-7	ASSLGQGYEGSYEQY
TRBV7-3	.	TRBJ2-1	ASSLKSASTPEQF
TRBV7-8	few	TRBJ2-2	ASSLGRGGLAGGWTGELF
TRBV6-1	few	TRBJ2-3	ASRQGVFTDTQY
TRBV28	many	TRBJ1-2	ASSSGGRQYGGYT
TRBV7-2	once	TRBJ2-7	ASSSVWGATYEQY
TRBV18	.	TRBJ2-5	ASSPPSGRRKETQY
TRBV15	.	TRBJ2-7	ATSRGAGYEQY
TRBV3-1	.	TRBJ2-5	ASSQDSPMETQY
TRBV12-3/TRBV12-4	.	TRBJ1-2	ASSSLGGDRGT
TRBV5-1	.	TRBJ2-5	ASSLWQGKETQY
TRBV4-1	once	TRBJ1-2	ASSQAGGAGYGYT
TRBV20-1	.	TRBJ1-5	SAEDSYNQPQH
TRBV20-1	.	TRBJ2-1	SALLADSYNEQF
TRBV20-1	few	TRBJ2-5	SHLPEGNRETQY
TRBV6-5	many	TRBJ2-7	ASSYSGGRAYEQY
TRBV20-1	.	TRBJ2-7	SARALLAGRSYEQY
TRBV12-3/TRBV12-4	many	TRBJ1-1	ASSPSGFPNTEAF
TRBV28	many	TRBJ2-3	ASSLGLAGITDTQY
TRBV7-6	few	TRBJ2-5	ASSRLAGQGSETQY
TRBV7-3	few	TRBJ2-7	ASSLTPLGDRYEQY
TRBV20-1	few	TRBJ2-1	SARDQAPSRPGEQF
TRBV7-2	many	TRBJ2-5	ASSLALVGEETQY
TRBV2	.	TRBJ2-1	ACCFKCRTSGRCNEQF
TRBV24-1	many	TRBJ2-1	ATRKAGYNEQF
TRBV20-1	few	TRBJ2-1	SAGVFGTSANEQF
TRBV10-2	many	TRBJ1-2	ASTTGNYGYT
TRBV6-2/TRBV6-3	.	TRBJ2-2	ASFWGPGELF
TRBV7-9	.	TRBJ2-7	ASSSLGEPKYEQY
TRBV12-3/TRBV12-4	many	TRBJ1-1	ASTSRDRRDTEAF
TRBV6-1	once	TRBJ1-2	ASIPGQQDYGYT
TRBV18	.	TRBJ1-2	ASSPPGQAYGYT
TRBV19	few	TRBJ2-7	ASTPGTGYEQY
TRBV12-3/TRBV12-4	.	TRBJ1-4	ASSHTQTRPAGKKF
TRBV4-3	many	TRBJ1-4	ASSQLTGENEKLF
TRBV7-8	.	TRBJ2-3	ASSLVGGFDTQY